This TCR beta chain is from a study of blood T cell repertoires in COVID-19. About the study: Acute-phase and convalescent COVID-19 samples originated in the United States, Italy and Spain. The cDNA or gDNA used as material had been derived from T cells, B-cell-depleted T cells, or PBMCs.

In the original analysis: How many nucleated cells were present was estimated from reference gene primer amplification. The data were produced by immunoSEQ multiplex PCR, yet TCRdb's version contains in-frame clones alone and is incomplete. The V and J calls and clone size were taken over from that table, and D and trimming were inferred from the DNA. The data hold 150,000 to 170,000 clones, with roughly 85% observed a single time. Seattle-derived patients entered the study during active infection and were followed longitudinally. CDR1 is SEHNR and CDR2 is FQNEAQ in the germline V gene (reference sequence). CDR3 size: 13 residues. V lost 7 bases and J 0 bases, leaving 7 bases between the germline ends.

This sequence joins TRBV7-9 and TRBJ2-1; tentatively, D is TRBD2 (5 bases). The sequencing input was peripheral blood. This clonotype was obtained from a woman aged 60 to 75 with COVID-19, enrolled during active disease. CDR3 nucleotides: TGTGCCAGCACCGGAGGCTCCTACAATGAGCAGTTCTTC. Protein sequence: CASTGGSYNEQFF.